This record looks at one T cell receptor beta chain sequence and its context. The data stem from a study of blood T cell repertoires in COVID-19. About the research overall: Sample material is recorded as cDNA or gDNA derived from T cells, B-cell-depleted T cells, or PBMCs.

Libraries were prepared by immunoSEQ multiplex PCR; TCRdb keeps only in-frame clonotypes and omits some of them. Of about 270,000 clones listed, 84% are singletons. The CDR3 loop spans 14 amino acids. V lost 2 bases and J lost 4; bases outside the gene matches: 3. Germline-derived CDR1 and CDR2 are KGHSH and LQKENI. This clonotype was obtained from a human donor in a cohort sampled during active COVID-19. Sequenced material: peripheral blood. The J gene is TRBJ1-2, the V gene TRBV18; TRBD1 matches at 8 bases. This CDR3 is CASSPAGTGYGYTF. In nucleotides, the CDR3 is TGTGCCAGCTCACCAGCCGGGACAGGCTATGGCTACACCTTC.